This paragraph covers one T cell receptor beta chain sequence. Authors' analysis steps: Reference gene primer amplification gave nucleated cell count estimates. The protocol was immunoSEQ multiplex PCR, while the TCRdb copy is restricted to in-frame clones and leaves out a portion. The V and J calls and clone size are taken from that table; D and trimming were inferred from the DNA. Of 70,000 or so clones listed, 79% were seen once; the top ten hold more than 15%. This sample was taken from a study of blood T cell repertoires in COVID-19. Study-wide background: The study drew acute and convalescent COVID-19 samples from the United States, Italy and Spain. Nucleic acid was either cDNA or gDNA, and it came from T cells, B-cell-depleted T cells, or PBMCs.

From germline, CDR1 is PRHDT and CDR2 FYEKMQ (reference sequence). The junction had 8 bases not matched to a gene; V was cut back by 2 bases and J by 6 bases. This CDR3 is 15 amino acids long. This sequence originates from a man aged 55 to 70 with acute or convalescent COVID-19. Sequenced material: peripheral blood. The rearrangement links TRBV13 to TRBJ2-3; 7 bases line up with TRBD1. The CDR3 reads CASSLPQGRGDTQYF. The DNA of the CDR3 is TGTGCCAGCAGCTTACCACAGGGGCGCGGGGATACGCAGTATTTT.